Described below is a single T cell receptor beta chain sequence and its context. This record comes from a study of blood T cells in healthy people across ages. About the study: Through template switching, about one barcoded beta molecule was captured per two T cells, as measured in model experiments.

The CDR3 is made up of 15 amino acids. Between the trimmed V and J ends, which lost 6 bases and 1 base, there was a span of 12 bases. CDR1 and CDR2 from the germline V gene are ENHRY and SYGVKD. Healthy Caucasian individuals from Russia aged 6 to 90 served as donors. Each donor had around 10 milliliters of peripheral blood drawn. For the second PCR, which ran for roughly 6 to 12 cycles, a sample-barcoded 5' primer and a J-beta primer mix were used. With 12 random nucleotides, a template-switch adaptor tagged each individual cDNA molecule. MiXCR was run by TCRdb on the 5' RACE reads, yielding one entry per CDR3 protein. Of over a million distinct CDR3 sequences in the sample, over 35% were seen once.

The sample consisted of blood. The receptor was isolated from a woman in her sixties in good health. The V gene is TRBV10-3, the J gene TRBJ2-2, with D possibly TRBD1 on 5 matching bases. The DNA of the CDR3 is TGTGCCATCAGGATGACAACAGGGAACACCGGGGAGCTGTTTTTT. Translated: CAIRMTTGNTGELFF.